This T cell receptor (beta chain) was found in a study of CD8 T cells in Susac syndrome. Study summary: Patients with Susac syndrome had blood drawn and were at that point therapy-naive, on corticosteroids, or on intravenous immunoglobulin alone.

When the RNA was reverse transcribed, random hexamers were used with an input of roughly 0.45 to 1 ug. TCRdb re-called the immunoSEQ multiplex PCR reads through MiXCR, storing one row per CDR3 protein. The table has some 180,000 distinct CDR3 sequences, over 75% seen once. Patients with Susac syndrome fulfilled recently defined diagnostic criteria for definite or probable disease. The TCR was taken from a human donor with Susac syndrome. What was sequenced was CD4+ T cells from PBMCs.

As DNA, the CDR3 is TGTGCCAGCAGCTTTATTCAGGGGACCTCCTACGAGCAGTACTTC. Translation: CASSFIQGTSYEQYF. This chain connects TRBV5-6 to TRBJ2-7, with a possible D match to TRBD1 (6 bases). CDR1 is SGHDT, CDR2 YYEEEE, per germline. The CDR3 has 15 residues. V was trimmed by 2 bases and J by 0 bases, leaving 12 bases between them.